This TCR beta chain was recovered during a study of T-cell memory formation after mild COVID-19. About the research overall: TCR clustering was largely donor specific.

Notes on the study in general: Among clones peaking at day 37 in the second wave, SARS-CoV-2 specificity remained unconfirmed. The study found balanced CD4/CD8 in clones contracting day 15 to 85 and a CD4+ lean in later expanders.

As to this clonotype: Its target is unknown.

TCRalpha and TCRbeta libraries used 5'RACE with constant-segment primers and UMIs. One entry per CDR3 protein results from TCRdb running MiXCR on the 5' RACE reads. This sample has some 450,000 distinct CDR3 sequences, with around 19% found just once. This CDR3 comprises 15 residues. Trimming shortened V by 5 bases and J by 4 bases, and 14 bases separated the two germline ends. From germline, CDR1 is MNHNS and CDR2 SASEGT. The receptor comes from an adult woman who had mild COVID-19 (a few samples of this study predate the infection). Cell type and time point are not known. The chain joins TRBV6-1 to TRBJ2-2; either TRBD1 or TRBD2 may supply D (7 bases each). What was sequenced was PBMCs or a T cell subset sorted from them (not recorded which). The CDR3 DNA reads TGTGCCAGCAGTAAGGGAGGGGGCGGCACCGGGGAGCTGTTTTTT. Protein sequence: CASSKGGGGTGELFF.